Below are 18 T cell receptor beta chains sequenced from a single sample in a study of blood T cell repertoires in COVID-19. Sequencing was performed with immunoSEQ multiplex PCR; in TCRdb, only in-frame clones are kept and a portion is missing. The profile shows fewer than 400,000 clones, 89% of them singletons. Sequencing was performed on PBMCs or T cells enriched from blood (not recorded which). These receptors all stem from a man aged 60 to 75 who had recovered from COVID-19.

The chain joins TRBV21-1 to TRBJ2-1; no check of the table's D call, TRBD1, against the DNA was made. TRBV21-1 is labeled a pseudogene. The CDR3 contains 17 residues. The CDR3 DNA follows: TGTGCCAGCAGCAAAACCCCCCCGGGACAGGGATACAATGAGCAGTTCTTC. Residues: CASSKTPPGQGYNEQFF.

For the CDR3, the DNA is TGTGCCAGCAGCTTCCAGGGTGGGGACACTGAAGCTTTCTTT. The encoded protein is CASSFQGGDTEAFF. The chain joins TRBV7-8 to TRBJ1-1, with D possibly matching TRBD1 (5 bases). Germline CDR1 reads SGHVS; CDR2 reads FQNEAQ. The germline V and J ends were trimmed by 3 bases and 3 bases, with 11 bases remaining between them. The CDR3 has 14 amino acids.

The CDR3 DNA reads TGCGCCAGCAGTCCGCTCGCACGCGATGAGCAGTTCTTC. It specifies CASSPLARDEQFF. The chain has TRBV10-2 and TRBJ2-1, with D hard to call. Germline assignment: CDR1 WSHSY and CDR2 SAAADI. V was pared by 5 bases and J by 8 bases, with 13 bases between. The length of the CDR3 is 13 residues.

The chain joins TRBV19 to TRBJ1-5, with a tentative D call TRBD1 (5 bases). The CDR3 is made up of 14 amino acids. Germline values: CDR1 LNHDA, CDR2 SQIVND (reference sequence). Trimming shortened V by 5 bases and J by 0 bases, and 8 bases separated the two germline ends. Written as DNA, the CDR3 is TGTGCCAGTAGTTTCACAGGTAGCAATCAGCCCCAGCATTTT. Translating it yields CASSFTGSNQPQHF.

The chain has TRBV11-3 and TRBJ2-3, with 12 bases matching TRBD2. This CDR3 is 17 amino acids long. J lost 3 bases, V lost 2 bases, and 6 bases had no gene match. Per germline, CDR1 SGHNT and CDR2 YENEEA. The CDR3 is CASSLPTGTSGTDTQYF. The CDR3 DNA is TGTGCCAGCAGCTTACCGACCGGGACTAGCGGGACAGATACGCAGTATTTT.

V gene TRBV20-1 combines with J gene TRBJ2-1; 7 nucleotides match TRBD2. CDR1 DFQATT and CDR2 SNEGSKA come from the germline V gene (reference sequence). The CDR3 has 15 residues. Trimming took 3 bases from V and 5 from J; bases not matched to a gene: 10. CDR3 region: CSASNRGRGNNEQFF. The CDR3 coding sequence is TGCAGTGCTAGTAATCGTGGGAGGGGAAACAATGAGCAGTTCTTC.

This clone was seen only once. The chain employs TRBV7-2 and TRBJ2-3; 10 bases agree with TRBD2. J was trimmed by 2 bases and V by 8 bases; bases with no gene match: 4. CDR1 is SGHTA, CDR2 FQGNSA, per germline. The length of the CDR3 is 14 residues. This chain's CDR3 is CASGLAGDTDTQYF. The DNA for the CDR3 is TGTGCCAGCGGGCTAGCGGGGGACACAGATACGCAGTATTTT.

This chain connects TRBV18 to TRBJ2-1; TRBD2 agrees at 11 bases. This CDR3 is built from 16 residues. Trimming cost V 3 bases and J 6 bases; bases outside gene matches: 7. Germline V gene sequence: CDR1 KGHSH, CDR2 LQKENI. CDR3: CASSPLSGRAVNEQFF. As DNA, the CDR3 is TGTGCCAGCTCACCCCTTAGCGGGAGGGCAGTCAATGAGCAGTTCTTC.

Here the CDR3 reads CASSYVLAGPLYNEQFF. As DNA, the CDR3 is TGTGCCAGCAGTTACGTTCTAGCGGGACCCTTATACAATGAGCAGTTCTTC. The rearrangement links TRBV6-2 or TRBV6-3 to TRBJ2-1; 9 bases are a match to TRBD2. The CDR3 contains 17 residues. The V and J ends lost 2 bases and 4 bases, in that order; junction bases with no gene match: 9. Germline CDR1 is MNHEY and CDR2 is SVGEGT.

The rearrangement joins TRBV7-3 to TRBJ2-1, with no clear D. CDR3 length equals 13 residues. The germline V gene encodes CDR1 SGHTA and CDR2 FQGTGA. The V gene lost 5 bases and the J gene lost 7 bases, with 12 bases spanning the gap. CDR3 coding DNA: TGTGCCAGCAGCGAAACGGTAGTAAATGAGCAGTTCTTC. It specifies CASSETVVNEQFF.

The V and J genes are TRBV10-3 and TRBJ2-7, with TRBD1 matching 8 bases. Germline CDR1 ENHRY, CDR2 SYGVKD. With V trimmed by 0 bases and J by 1 base, 8 bases remained unmatched. The CDR3 has 17 amino acids. The CDR3: CAISESSRDRQSYEQYF. In DNA form, the CDR3 reads TGTGCCATCAGTGAGTCGTCCAGGGACAGGCAATCCTACGAGCAGTACTTC.

V is TRBV28 and J is TRBJ2-5; D remains ambiguous. V lost 3 bases and J lost 3, with 8 bases in between. The CDR3 covers 13 residues. From germline, CDR1 is MDHEN and CDR2 SYDVKM. The chain's CDR3 is CASSFDKEETQYF. CDR3 sequence (DNA): TGTGCCAGCAGTTTCGACAAGGAAGAGACCCAGTACTTC.

The CDR3 DNA sequence: TGTGCCAGCAGTTACTCCCTAGCGGTTTACAATGAGCAGTTCTTC. Protein: CASSYSLAVYNEQFF. V and J are TRBV6-5 and TRBJ2-1; 7 bases line up with TRBD2. Trimming cost V 0 bases and J 4 bases; bases outside gene matches: 3. The CDR3 contains 15 residues. The germline V gene encodes CDR1 MNHEY and CDR2 SVGAGI.

V is TRBV5-1 and J is TRBJ2-5; perhaps TRBD2 as D (6 bases). The germline CDR1 and CDR2 sequences are SGHRS and YFSETQ. This CDR3 spans 15 amino acids. V shed 1 base and J shed 0 bases, with 10 bases lying between them. CDR3 DNA sequence: TGCGCCAGCAGCTTGATAAGCGGGTACCAAGAGACCCAGTACTTC. Protein sequence: CASSLISGYQETQYF.

In its sample, this clone was seen once. The chain has TRBV24-1 and TRBJ2-3; TRBD1 agrees at 7 bases. In germline, CDR1 is KGHDR, CDR2 SFDVKD. The CDR3 covers 15 residues. The V gene end was trimmed by 4 bases and the J gene end by 2 bases; junction bases not matched to a gene: 5. CDR3 bases: TGTGCCACCAGTGACCGGACAGGTGTCACAGATACGCAGTATTTT. This translates into CATSDRTGVTDTQYF.

The chain joins TRBV6-5 to TRBJ1-2; 7 nucleotides line up with TRBD1. Germline CDR1 is MNHEY and CDR2 is SVGAGI. There are 13 residues in the CDR3. The junction had 10 bases not matched to a gene; V was cut back by 5 bases and J by 10 bases. The CDR3 DNA is TGTGCCAGCAGTAGGGGGGACAGTTTCTACTACACCTTC. Translation gives CASSRGDSFYYTF.

The chain joins TRBV28 to TRBJ2-2; no clear D gene. Germline CDR1 reads MDHEN; CDR2 reads SYDVKM. The ends were cut back, 2 bases at V and 5 bases at J, with 12 bases in the middle. This CDR3 is 15 amino acids long. DNA of the CDR3: TGTGCCAGCAGTTTAAGAGCCCCTACGACCGGGGAGCTGTTTTTT. It codes for CASSLRAPTTGELFF.

This chain joins TRBV28 and TRBJ1-6; 7 bases match TRBD1. Per germline, CDR1 MDHEN and CDR2 SYDVKM. J lost 7 bases, V lost 7 bases, and 10 bases had no gene match. The CDR3 sequence is 15 residues long. The CDR3 coding sequence is TGTGCCAGCATCCAAACAGGGGTTCAGAATTCACCCCTCCACTTT. It yields the protein CASIQTGVQNSPLHF.